This T cell receptor beta chain was captured by sequencing in a study of blood T cell repertoires in COVID-19. Turning to the study itself: Sites in the United States, Italy and Spain provided acute and convalescent COVID-19 samples.

Original processing notes: By means of reference gene primer amplification, nucleated cell counts were estimated. The table came from immunoSEQ multiplex PCR; TCRdb's copy has only in-frame clones and leaves some out. V, J and clone size are taken as reported in that table, and D and trimming were inferred from the DNA itself. Of 200,000 to 250,000 clones listed, about four fifths were seen once; the top ten hold over 9.5%. CDR3 length equals 16 residues. Deletions cut 4 bases from V and 0 bases from J, with 13 bases between. Germline V gene data show CDR1 as SGHTA and CDR2 as FQGTGA. Sequencing was performed on peripheral blood. This receptor was identified in a woman at least 80 years old with acute or convalescent COVID-19. V and J are TRBV7-3 and TRBJ2-1; possible D gene TRBD2, 5 bases. This chain's CDR3 is CASSSPTRSSYNEQFF. The CDR3 region has the DNA TGTGCCAGCAGCTCTCCCACTAGGAGCTCCTACAATGAGCAGTTCTTC.